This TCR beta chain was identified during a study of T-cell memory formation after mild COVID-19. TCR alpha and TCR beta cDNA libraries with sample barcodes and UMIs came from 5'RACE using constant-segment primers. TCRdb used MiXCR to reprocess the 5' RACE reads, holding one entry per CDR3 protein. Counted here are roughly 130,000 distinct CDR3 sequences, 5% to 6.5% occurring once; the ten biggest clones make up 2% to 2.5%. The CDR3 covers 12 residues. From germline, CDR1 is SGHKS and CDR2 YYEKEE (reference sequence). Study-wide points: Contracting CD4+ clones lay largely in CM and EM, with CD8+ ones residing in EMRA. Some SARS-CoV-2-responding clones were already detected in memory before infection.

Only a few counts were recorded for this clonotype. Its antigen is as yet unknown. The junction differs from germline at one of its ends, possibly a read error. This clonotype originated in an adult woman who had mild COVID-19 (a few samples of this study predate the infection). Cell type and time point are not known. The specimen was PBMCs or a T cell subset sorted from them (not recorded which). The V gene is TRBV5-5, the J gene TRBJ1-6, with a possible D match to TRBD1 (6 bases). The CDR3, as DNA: TGTGCCAGCAGCGCACAGGGTCAGGCCCTCTACTTT. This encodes CASSAQGQALYF.